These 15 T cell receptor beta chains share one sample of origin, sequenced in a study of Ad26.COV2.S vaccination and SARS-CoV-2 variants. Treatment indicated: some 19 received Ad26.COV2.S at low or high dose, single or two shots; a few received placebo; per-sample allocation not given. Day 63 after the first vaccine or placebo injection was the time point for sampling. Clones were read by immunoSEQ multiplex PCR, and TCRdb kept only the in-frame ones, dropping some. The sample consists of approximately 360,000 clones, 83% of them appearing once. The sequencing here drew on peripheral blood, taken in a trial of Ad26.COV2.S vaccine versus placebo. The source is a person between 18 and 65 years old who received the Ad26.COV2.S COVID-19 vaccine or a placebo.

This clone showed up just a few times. The CDR3 DNA reads as TGTGCCAGCAGCTCCGGGACTTCCTTGGGGGAGCTGTTTTTT. As protein: CASSSGTSLGELFF. The chain couples TRBV13 to TRBJ2-2; D may be TRBD2 (6 bases). V lost 4 bases and J lost 8, with 14 bases in between. Germline V gives CDR1 PRHDT, CDR2 FYEKMQ (reference sequence). The CDR3 covers 14 residues. Supplemented by reference TRBV13 and TRBJ2-2, the full variable domain reads AAGVIQSPRHLIKEKRETATLKCYPIPRHDTVYWYQQGPGQDPQFLISFYEKMQSDKGSIPDRFSAQQFSDYHSELNMSSLELGDSALYFCASSSGTSLGELFFGEGSRLTVL.

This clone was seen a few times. The CDR3 DNA reads TGTGCCAGCAGCTTAGCCCTGGGACGGAACTACGAGCAGTACTTC. This sequence encodes CASSLALGRNYEQYF. This chain joins TRBV7-9 and TRBJ2-7, with D tentatively TRBD1 or TRBD2 (5 bases each). The germline V gene encodes CDR1 SEHNR and CDR2 FQNEAQ (reference sequence). Between the trimmed V and J ends, which lost 0 bases and 3 bases, there was a span of 12 bases. The CDR3 is 15 amino acids.

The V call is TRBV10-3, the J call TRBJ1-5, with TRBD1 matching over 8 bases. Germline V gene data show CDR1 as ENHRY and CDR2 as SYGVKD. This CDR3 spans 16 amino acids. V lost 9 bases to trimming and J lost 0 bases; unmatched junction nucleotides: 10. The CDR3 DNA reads TGTGCCATTGGACAGGGTGGTTCTTCTAGCAATCAGCCCCAGCATTTT. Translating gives CAIGQGGSSSNQPQHF.

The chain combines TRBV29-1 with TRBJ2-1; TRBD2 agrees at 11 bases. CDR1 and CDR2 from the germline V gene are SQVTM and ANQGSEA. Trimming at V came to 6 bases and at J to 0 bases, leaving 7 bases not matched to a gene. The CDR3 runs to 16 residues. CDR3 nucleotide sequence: TGCAGCGTGGGGGGGACTAGCGGCGCCTCCTACAATGAGCAGTTCTTC. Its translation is CSVGGTSGASYNEQFF.

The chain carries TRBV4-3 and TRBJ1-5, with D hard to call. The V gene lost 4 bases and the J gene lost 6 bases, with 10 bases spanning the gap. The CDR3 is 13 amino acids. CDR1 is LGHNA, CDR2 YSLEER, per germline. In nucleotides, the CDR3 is TGCGCCAGCAGCCTAGGACCGGCTCAGCCCCAGCATTTT. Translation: CASSLGPAQPQHF.

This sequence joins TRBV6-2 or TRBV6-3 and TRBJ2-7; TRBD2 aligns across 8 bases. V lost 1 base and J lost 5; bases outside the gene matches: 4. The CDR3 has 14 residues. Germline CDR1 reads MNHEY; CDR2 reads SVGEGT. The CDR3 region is CASSYLSGSNEQYF. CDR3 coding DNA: TGTGCCAGCAGTTACTTGAGCGGGAGCAACGAGCAGTACTTC.

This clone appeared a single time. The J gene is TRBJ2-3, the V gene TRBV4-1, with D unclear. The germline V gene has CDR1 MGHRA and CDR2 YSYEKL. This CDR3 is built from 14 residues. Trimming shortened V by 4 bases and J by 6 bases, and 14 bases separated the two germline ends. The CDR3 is CASSREVNMDTQYF. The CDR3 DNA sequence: TGCGCCAGCAGCCGAGAGGTGAATATGGATACGCAGTATTTT.

This CDR3 reads CASSYDRDSPLHF. The CDR3 DNA sequence: TGTGCCAGCAGTTACGACAGGGATTCACCCCTCCACTTT. V usage is TRBV6-5 and J usage is TRBJ1-6; 7 nucleotides match TRBD1. Germline loops: CDR1 MNHEY, CDR2 SVGAGI. The CDR3 loop spans 13 amino acids. V lost 2 bases to trimming and J lost 8 bases; unmatched junction nucleotides: 0.

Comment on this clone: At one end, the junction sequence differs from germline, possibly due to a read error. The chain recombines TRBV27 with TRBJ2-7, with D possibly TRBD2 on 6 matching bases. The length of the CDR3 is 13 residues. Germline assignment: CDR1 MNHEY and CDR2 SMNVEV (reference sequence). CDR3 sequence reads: CASGLGGSYEQYF. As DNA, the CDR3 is TGTGCCAGCGGTTTGGGGGGTAGCTACGAGCAGTACTTC.

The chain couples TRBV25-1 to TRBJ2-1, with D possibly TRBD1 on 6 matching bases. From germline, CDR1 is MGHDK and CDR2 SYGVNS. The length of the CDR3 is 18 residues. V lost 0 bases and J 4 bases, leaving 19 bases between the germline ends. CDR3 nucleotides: TGTGCCAGCAGTGAATATTGGCTAGGGGCAGGGGTGTACAATGAGCAGTTCTTC. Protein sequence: CASSEYWLGAGVYNEQFF. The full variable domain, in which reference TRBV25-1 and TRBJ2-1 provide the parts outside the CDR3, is EADIYQTPRYLVIGTGKKITLECSQTMGHDKMYWYQQDPGMELHLIHYSYGVNSTEKGDLSSESTVSRIRTEHFPLTLESARPSHTSQYLCASSEYWLGAGVYNEQFFGPGTRLTVL.

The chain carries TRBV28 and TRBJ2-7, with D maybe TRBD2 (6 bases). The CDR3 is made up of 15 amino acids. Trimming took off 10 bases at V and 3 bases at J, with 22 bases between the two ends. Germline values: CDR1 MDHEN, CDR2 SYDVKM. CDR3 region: CATRDFSQGHYEQYF. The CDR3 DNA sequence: TGTGCCACCCGGGACTTCTCTCAAGGCCACTACGAGCAGTACTTC.

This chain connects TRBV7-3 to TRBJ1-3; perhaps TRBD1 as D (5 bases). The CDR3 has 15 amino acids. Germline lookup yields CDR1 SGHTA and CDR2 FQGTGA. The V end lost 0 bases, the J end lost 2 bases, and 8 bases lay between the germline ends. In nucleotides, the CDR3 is TGTGCCAGCAGCTTAACAAGGGGTACTGGAAACACCATATATTTT. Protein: CASSLTRGTGNTIYF.

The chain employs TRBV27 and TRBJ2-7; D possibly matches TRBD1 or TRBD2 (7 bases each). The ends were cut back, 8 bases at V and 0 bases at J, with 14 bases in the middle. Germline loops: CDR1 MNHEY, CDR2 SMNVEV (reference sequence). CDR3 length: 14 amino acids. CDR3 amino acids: CASAGDSYSYEQYF. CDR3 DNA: TGTGCCAGCGCGGGGGACAGCTACTCCTACGAGCAGTACTTC.

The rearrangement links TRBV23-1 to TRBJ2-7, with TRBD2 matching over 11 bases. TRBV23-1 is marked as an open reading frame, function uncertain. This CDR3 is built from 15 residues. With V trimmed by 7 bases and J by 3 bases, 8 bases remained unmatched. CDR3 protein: CASTTGLAVVYEQYF. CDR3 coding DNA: TGCGCCAGCACAACGGGACTAGCGGTCGTCTACGAGCAGTACTTC.

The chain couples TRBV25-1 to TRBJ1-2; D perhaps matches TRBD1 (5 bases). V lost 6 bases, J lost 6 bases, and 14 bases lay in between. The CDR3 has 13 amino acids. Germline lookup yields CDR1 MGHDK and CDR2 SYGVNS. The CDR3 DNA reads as TGTGCCAGCAGCCGCGGGACGGTTGATGGCTACACCTTC. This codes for CASSRGTVDGYTF.